Each of the 21 T cell receptor beta chains below was sequenced from the same sample in a study of blood T cell repertoires in COVID-19. Method: immunoSEQ multiplex PCR; TCRdb's copy keeps in-frame clones and lacks some. This sample has approximately 97,000 clones, with about 72% found just once. The sequenced sample was peripheral blood. Receptors originate from a man aged 55 to 70 with active or convalescent COVID-19.

The chain uses TRBV5-1 and TRBJ1-5; D not certain. The germline V gene has CDR1 SGHRS and CDR2 YFSETQ. Trimming took off 0 bases at V and 4 bases at J, with 5 bases between the two ends. The CDR3 is 13 amino acids. The CDR3 here is CASSLALNQPQHF. CDR3 in DNA: TGCGCCAGCAGCTTGGCCCTAAATCAGCCCCAGCATTTT.

The chain joins TRBV11-3 to TRBJ1-1, with D possibly being TRBD1 (5 bases). The CDR3 contains 18 residues. V shed 2 bases and J shed 5 bases, with 24 bases lying between them. Germline-derived CDR1 and CDR2 are SGHNT and YENEEA. This CDR3 is CASSLPREGEYRGTEAFF. The CDR3 region has the DNA TGTGCCAGCAGCTTACCCAGGGAGGGAGAGTACAGAGGGACTGAAGCTTTCTTT.

This sequence joins TRBV9 and TRBJ2-3, with 8 nucleotides matching TRBD2. The CDR3 covers 15 residues. Germline values: CDR1 SGDLS, CDR2 YYNGEE. J lost 2 bases, V lost 3 bases, and 5 bases had no gene match. CDR3 nucleotide sequence: TGTGCCAGCAGCGCCTCGGGACTAGACACAGATACGCAGTATTTT. It codes for CASSASGLDTDTQYF.

The chain combines TRBV7-9 with TRBJ1-2; tentatively, D is TRBD1 (6 bases). Germline lookup yields CDR1 SEHNR and CDR2 FQNEAQ (reference sequence). The ends were cut back, 5 bases at V and 13 bases at J, with 23 bases in the middle. There are 14 residues in the CDR3. For the CDR3, the DNA is TGTGCCAGCAGCCCACCCGACGTACGTCAGGGGACCACCTTC. Translating gives CASSPPDVRQGTTF.

The chain employs TRBV28 and TRBJ1-2; 7 positions agree with TRBD1. Looked up from germline, CDR1 is MDHEN and CDR2 is SYDVKM. CDR3 length: 12 amino acids. The junction had 2 bases not matched to a gene; V was cut back by 4 bases and J by 6 bases. The CDR3 coding sequence is TGTGCCAGCAGTTCCACAGGGGATGGCTACACCTTC. Amino acid sequence: CASSSTGDGYTF.

The rearrangement uses TRBV15 and TRBJ1-2; 11 bases line up with TRBD1. The trim removed 0 bases at V and 4 bases at J, leaving 1 base unmatched. Looked up from germline, CDR1 is LNHNV and CDR2 is YYDKDF (reference sequence). The CDR3 spans 15 residues. As DNA, the CDR3 is TGTGCCACCAGCAGAGAAGGACAGGGGGCCTATGGCTACACCTTC. It yields the protein CATSREGQGAYGYTF. The whole variable domain, remainder taken from reference TRBV15 and TRBJ1-2, is DAMVIQNPRYQVTQFGKPVTLSCSQTLNHNVMYWYQQKSSQAPKLLFHYYDKDFNNEADTPDNFQSRRPNTSFCFLDIRSPGLGDTAMYLCATSREGQGAYGYTFGSGTRLTVV.

V is TRBV11-3 and J is TRBJ2-1; 8 bases agree with TRBD2. V shed 2 bases, J shed 3 bases, and the junction held 9 bases outside the gene matches. Germline V lookup: CDR1 SGHNT, CDR2 YENEEA. The CDR3 runs 17 residues. The CDR3 here is CASSLRAGGPYYNEQFF. In nucleotides, the CDR3 is TGTGCCAGCAGCTTAAGGGCGGGAGGCCCCTACTACAATGAGCAGTTCTTC.

V and J are TRBV3-1 (or the pseudogene TRBV3-2) and TRBJ2-3; 8 bases are a match to TRBD2. CDR1 LGHDT and CDR2 YNNKEL come from the germline V gene (reference sequence). This CDR3 has 15 residues. V lost 3 bases and J lost 2; bases outside the gene matches: 4. CDR3 bases: TGTGCCAGCAGCCACGTGACTAGCGTCACAGATACGCAGTATTTT. It codes for CASSHVTSVTDTQYF.

The rearrangement links TRBV7-9 to TRBJ2-2, with TRBD1 as a possible D gene (5 bases). The CDR3 is 15 amino acids. Germline loops: CDR1 SEHNR, CDR2 FQNEAQ (reference sequence). The germline V and J ends were trimmed by 2 bases and 5 bases, with 12 bases remaining between them. The CDR3 reads CASSLRQAGTGELFF. For the CDR3, the DNA is TGTGCCAGCAGCTTACGGCAAGCAGGGACCGGGGAGCTGTTTTTT.

The sample holds one count of this clone. CDR3 DNA: TGTGCCAGCAGTTACGGGACAGGGGCTTCTGGGGCCAACGTCCTGACTTTC. It is translated as CASSYGTGASGANVLTF. The V and J genes are TRBV27 and TRBJ2-6, with 10 bases lining up with TRBD1. The CDR3 spans 17 residues. The V and J ends lost 4 bases and 1 base, in that order; junction bases with no gene match: 4. Germline CDR1 and CDR2: MNHEY and SMNVEV (reference sequence).

The chain carries TRBV27 and TRBJ2-1; 8 bases align to TRBD2. Looked up from germline, CDR1 is MNHEY and CDR2 is SMNVEV (reference sequence). V lost 2 bases to trimming and J lost 6 bases; unmatched junction nucleotides: 6. The CDR3 is 15 residues long. The CDR3 here is CASSLRRTSINEQFF. The CDR3 nucleotides read TGTGCCAGCAGTTTAAGGCGGACTAGCATCAATGAGCAGTTCTTC.

This clone was seen once. CDR3 sequence: CASSIEGGHTEAFF. CDR3 DNA sequence: TGTGCCAGCAGTATCGAGGGGGGGCACACTGAAGCTTTCTTT. V usage is TRBV2 and J usage is TRBJ1-1, with D possibly being TRBD1 (6 bases). The CDR3 has 14 residues. The ends were cut back, 5 bases at V and 3 bases at J, with 13 bases in the middle. Per germline, CDR1 SNHLY and CDR2 FYNNEI.

The chain recombines TRBV5-6 with TRBJ1-2, with D perhaps matching TRBD1 (6 bases). The CDR3 spans 14 residues. The V gene lost 5 bases and the J gene lost 4 bases, with 15 bases spanning the gap. Germline V lookup: CDR1 SGHDT, CDR2 YYEEEE. Here the CDR3 reads CASRQGGGLYGYTF. In DNA form, the CDR3 reads TGTGCCAGCAGACAAGGTGGGGGCCTCTATGGCTACACCTTC.

The CDR3 loop is CASSPFGQLNQPQHF. The CDR3 nucleotides read TGTGCCAGCTCACCGTTCGGACAGCTTAATCAGCCCCAGCATTTT. The gene calls are TRBV18 and TRBJ1-5; the D gene is possibly TRBD1 (6 bases). Trimming left V 3 bases short and J 4 bases short, with 13 bases between. Germline V gene sequence: CDR1 KGHSH, CDR2 LQKENI. This CDR3 region has 15 residues.

This chain connects TRBV30 to TRBJ2-1, with 14 bases matching TRBD2. V shed 1 base and J 7 bases; nucleotides not matched to a gene: 6. The V gene's germline CDR1 is GTSNPN and CDR2 SVGIG (reference sequence). The CDR3 has 16 amino acids. The CDR3 DNA follows: TGTGCCTGGAGTGAGGGTTGGACTAGCGGGAGGAATGAGCAGTTCTTC. Protein sequence: CAWSEGWTSGRNEQFF.

The chain is built from TRBV6-5 and TRBJ2-1; D not resolved. Germline CDR1 reads MNHEY; CDR2 reads SVGAGI. The ends were cut back, 5 bases at V and 7 bases at J, with 12 bases in the middle. The CDR3 spans 13 residues. Here the CDR3 reads CASSRYDGNEQFF. The DNA for the CDR3 is TGTGCCAGCAGTCGGTACGACGGGAATGAGCAGTTCTTC.

The rearrangement uses TRBV10-3 and TRBJ2-7; D remains unclear. This CDR3 is built from 12 residues. V lost 3 bases, J lost 3 bases, and 6 bases lay in between. The germline CDR1 and CDR2 sequences are ENHRY and SYGVKD. The CDR3 protein is CAISENSYEQYV. The CDR3 nucleotides are TGTGCCATCAGTGAAAACAGCTACGAGCAGTACGTC.

The rearrangement joins TRBV14 to TRBJ2-2; D perhaps matches TRBD2 (5 bases). V lost 0 bases and J 5 bases, leaving 10 bases between the germline ends. This CDR3 region has 15 residues. CDR1 SGHDN and CDR2 FVKESK come from the germline V gene. The CDR3 loop reads CASSQDLPGTGELFF. The CDR3 nucleotides read TGTGCCAGCAGCCAAGACCTCCCGGGAACCGGGGAGCTGTTTTTT. Drawing the rest from reference TRBV14 and TRBJ2-2, the complete variable domain is EAGVTQFPSHSVIEKGQTVTLRCDPISGHDNLYWYRRVMGKEIKFLLHFVKESKQDESGMPNNRFLAERTGGTYSTLKVQPAELEDSGVYFCASSQDLPGTGELFFGEGSRLTVL.

The chain couples TRBV19 to TRBJ2-2, with TRBD1 as a possible D gene (6 bases). CDR1 is LNHDA and CDR2 is SQIVND in the germline V gene (reference sequence). The CDR3 covers 15 residues. Trimming took 4 bases from V and 4 from J, leaving 13 bases between them. The CDR3: CASSNWGRSTGELFF. In DNA form, the CDR3 reads TGTGCCAGTAGTAACTGGGGGCGAAGCACCGGGGAGCTGTTTTTT.

The chain uses TRBV5-5 and TRBJ2-5; TRBD1 aligns across 10 bases. From germline, CDR1 is SGHKS and CDR2 YYEKEE (reference sequence). The CDR3 sequence is 16 residues long. V gave up 6 bases and J gave up 5 bases; unmatched junction bases: 13. CDR3 region: CASTPGQGTLWETQYF. CDR3 nucleotides: TGTGCCAGCACCCCGGGACAGGGGACCTTGTGGGAGACCCAGTACTTC.

J is TRBJ2-5 and V is TRBV7-2, with D uncertain. The CDR3 totals 14 residues. V lost 0 bases to trimming and J lost 5 bases, with 10 bases between them. CDR1 is SGHTA and CDR2 is FQGNSA in the germline V gene. CDR3 loop: CASSLAAPRETQYF. The CDR3 DNA reads as TGTGCCAGCAGCTTAGCGGCCCCCAGGGAGACCCAGTACTTC.